This T cell receptor (beta chain) came from a study of regulatory T cells in long-lasting Graves disease. Trimming cost V 4 bases and J 2 bases, with 15 bases left between them. The CDR3 covers 16 residues. Germline V gene data show CDR1 as SEHNR and CDR2 as FQNEAQ (reference sequence). Study-level results: Owing to a sample size that was small, accuracy may have been reduced. Lower TCR diversity characterized persistent Graves' patients relative to newly diagnosed patients.

As to time point: persistent/refractory GD, antithyroid drugs over 5 years with positive TRAb. The TCR library was made from RNA that had been extracted from PBMCs in TRIzol. Sequencing libraries for TCR beta were prepared with iRepertoire HTBI primers and Arm-PCR of CDR3 regions. MiXCR, run by TCRdb on the multiplex PCR reads, gives a single entry per CDR3 protein. In the table there are some 370,000 distinct CDR3 sequences, roughly 25% of which are singletons. Details on this clonotype: Its antigen is currently unknown.

The sequencing used peripheral blood mononuclear cells (PBMCs), collected when the disease was refractory, from a patient treated with antithyroid drugs. The clonotype originates from a woman between 35 and 50 years old with Graves disease. This chain links TRBV7-9 with TRBJ1-5; D remains unclear. The CDR3 protein is CASSYAGGSGNQPQHF. The CDR3 DNA reads as TGTGCCAGCAGCTACGCGGGAGGGAGCGGCAATCAGCCCCAGCATTTT. The full variable domain, its missing parts supplied by reference TRBV7-9 and TRBJ1-5, is DTGVSQNPRHKITKRGQNVTFRCDPISEHNRLYWYRQTLGQGPEFLTYFQNEAQLEKSRLLSDRFSAERPKGSFSTLEIQRTEQGDSAMYLCASSYAGGSGNQPQHFGDGTRLSIL.